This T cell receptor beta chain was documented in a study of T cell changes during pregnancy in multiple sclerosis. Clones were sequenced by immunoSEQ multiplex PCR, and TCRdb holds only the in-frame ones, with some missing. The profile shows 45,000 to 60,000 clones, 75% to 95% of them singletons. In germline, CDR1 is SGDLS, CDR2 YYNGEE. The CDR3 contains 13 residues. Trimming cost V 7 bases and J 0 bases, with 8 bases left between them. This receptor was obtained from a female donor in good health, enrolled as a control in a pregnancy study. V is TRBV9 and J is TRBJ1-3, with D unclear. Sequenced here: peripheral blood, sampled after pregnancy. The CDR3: CASQAVSGNTIYF. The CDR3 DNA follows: TGTGCCAGCCAGGCAGTCTCTGGAAACACCATATATTTT. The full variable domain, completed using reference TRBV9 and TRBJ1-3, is DSGVTQTPKHLITATGQRVTLRCSPRSGDLSVYWYQQSLDQGLQFLIQYYNGEERAKGNILERFSAQQFPDLHSELNLSSLELGDSALYFCASQAVSGNTIYFGEGSWLTVV.